Listed here are 27 T cell receptor beta chains from one sample, sequenced in a study of blood T cell repertoires in COVID-19. Assay: immunoSEQ multiplex PCR; the TCRdb copy retains only in-frame clones and omits some. The sample lists 190,000 or so clones; roughly 77% were seen once. The sequenced sample consisted of PBMCs or T cells enriched from blood (not recorded which). The receptors were sampled from a man between 35 and 55 years old who had recovered from COVID-19.

V and J are TRBV5-6 and TRBJ1-2; no clear D. Germline V gives CDR1 SGHDT, CDR2 YYEEEE. There are 12 residues in the CDR3. V lost 5 bases and J lost 8, with 13 bases in between. The CDR3 loop reads CASSFGSRGYTF. The CDR3 region has the DNA TGTGCCAGCAGTTTCGGTTCGCGGGGCTACACCTTC.

The chain carries TRBV7-9 and TRBJ2-5; 8 nucleotides match TRBD1. V lost 1 base to trimming and J lost 4 bases; unmatched junction nucleotides: 5. This CDR3 contains 15 residues. The germline gives CDR1 SEHNR, CDR2 FQNEAQ (reference sequence). CDR3 amino acids: CASSLVPRGPETQYF. In DNA form, the CDR3 reads TGTGCCAGCAGCTTAGTTCCCAGGGGGCCAGAGACCCAGTACTTC.

V is TRBV2 and J is TRBJ2-1, with 10 bases identical to TRBD2. CDR3 length: 16 amino acids. V shed 4 bases, J shed 5 bases, and the junction held 8 bases outside the gene matches. Germline CDR1 and CDR2: SNHLY and FYNNEI. DNA for the CDR3: TGTGCCAGCAGTGTAACCGGGACTAGCGTTGACAATGAGCAGTTCTTC. This gives the protein CASSVTGTSVDNEQFF.

This CDR3 reads CASSLDETTNGYTF. CDR3 DNA sequence: TGTGCCAGCAGCTTAGATGAGACGACTAATGGCTACACCTTC. The V and J genes are TRBV7-9 and TRBJ1-2; D is unresolved. V lost 1 base and J lost 6, with 12 bases in between. The CDR3 has 14 residues. The V gene's germline CDR1 is SEHNR and CDR2 FQNEAQ (reference sequence). The full variable domain, its missing parts supplied by reference TRBV7-9 and TRBJ1-2, is DTGVSQNPRHKITKRGQNVTFRCDPISEHNRLYWYRQTLGQGPEFLTYFQNEAQLEKSRLLSDRFSAERPKGSFSTLEIQRTEQGDSAMYLCASSLDETTNGYTFGSGTRLTVV.

The chain links TRBV18 to TRBJ2-1, with D possibly matching TRBD2 (5 bases). CDR1 is KGHSH and CDR2 is LQKENI in the germline V gene. V was pared by 3 bases and J by 5 bases, with 11 bases between. This CDR3 region has 14 residues. This chain's CDR3 is CASSPSFGNNEQFF. CDR3 DNA: TGTGCCAGCTCACCCTCATTCGGGAACAATGAGCAGTTCTTC.

CDR3 in amino acids: CASSVGGLGRDTQYF. CDR3 nucleotide sequence: TGTGCCAGCAGCGTAGGCGGGCTGGGGAGGGATACGCAGTATTTT. The V call is TRBV9, the J call TRBJ2-3, with D possibly matching TRBD2 (6 bases). Germline V lookup: CDR1 SGDLS, CDR2 YYNGEE. CDR3 length: 15 amino acids. The ends were cut back, 0 bases at V and 6 bases at J, with 14 bases in the middle.

CDR3 residues: CASIKIGATNEKLFF. The DNA for the CDR3 is TGTGCCAGCATCAAAATCGGTGCAACTAATGAAAAACTGTTTTTT. The chain uses TRBV2 and TRBJ1-4; unclear D gene. Trimming removed 7 bases from V and 0 bases from J, with 12 bases in between. This CDR3 is 15 amino acids long. Germline values: CDR1 SNHLY, CDR2 FYNNEI.

The rearrangement uses TRBV19 and TRBJ1-5; weak D call: TRBD1 (6 bases). Trimming cost V 3 bases and J 4 bases, with 10 bases left between them. The CDR3 runs 14 residues. The germline V gene has CDR1 LNHDA and CDR2 SQIVND (reference sequence). The CDR3 bases are TGTGCCAGTAGTATCTCAGGGGAAAATCAGCCCCAGCATTTT. Translated: CASSISGENQPQHF.

This sequence joins TRBV5-1 and TRBJ2-5; TRBD2 is a possible D gene (5 bases). The CDR3 has 14 amino acids. The germline V gene encodes CDR1 SGHRS and CDR2 YFSETQ. V shed 3 bases and J shed 2 bases, with 11 bases lying between them. DNA of the CDR3: TGCGCCAGCAGCTACGGACGGGGACAAGAGACCCAGTACTTC. Translation: CASSYGRGQETQYF.

The V and J genes are TRBV3-1 (or the pseudogene TRBV3-2) and TRBJ1-1; perhaps TRBD1 as D (5 bases). The germline CDR1 and CDR2 sequences are LGHDT and YNNKEL (reference sequence). This CDR3 comprises 13 residues. V lost 2 bases, J lost 10 bases, and 14 bases lay in between. CDR3 sequence: CASSQPKGGAAFF. CDR3 in DNA: TGTGCCAGCAGCCAACCCAAGGGTGGGGCAGCTTTCTTT.

V and J are TRBV29-1 and TRBJ2-3, with a weak D call TRBD2 (5 bases). Germline assignment: CDR1 SQVTM and CDR2 ANQGSEA. V was shortened by 4 bases and J by 0 bases, with 5 bases between the two germline ends. This CDR3 region has 12 residues. For the CDR3, the DNA is TGCAGCGTTGGGACTAGCACAGATACGCAGTATTTT. This translates into CSVGTSTDTQYF.

This clone is a singleton in its sample. The chain uses TRBV2 and TRBJ2-1; 8 bases are a match to TRBD2. The V gene end was trimmed by 1 base and the J gene end by 4 bases; junction bases not matched to a gene: 9. Germline CDR1 SNHLY, CDR2 FYNNEI. The CDR3 spans 17 residues. Here the CDR3 DNA reads TGTGCCAGCAGTGAAGTCCGACTAGCGATGGGGTACAATGAGCAGTTCTTC. This encodes CASSEVRLAMGYNEQFF.

The genes are TRBV2 and TRBJ1-2; no clear D gene. CDR3 length equals 13 residues. Germline V CDR1 and CDR2: SNHLY, FYNNEI. V was pared by 4 bases and J by 5 bases, with 11 bases between. The CDR3, as DNA: TGTGCCAGCAGTGGGGCAGGACTTTATGGCTACACCTTC. Residues: CASSGAGLYGYTF.

The table lists this clone with a count of one. The J gene is TRBJ2-7, the V gene TRBV6-5; 7 positions agree with TRBD1. The V segment lost 10 bases and the J segment 3 bases; nucleotides outside the gene matches: 9. The CDR3 spans 13 residues. Germline values: CDR1 MNHEY, CDR2 SVGAGI. The CDR3 coding sequence is TGTGCCACAAAAGACAGGGTTAGCTACGAGCAGTACTTC. This encodes CATKDRVSYEQYF.

This clone has a single count. The chain combines TRBV20-1 with TRBJ1-2; D gene ambiguous. The V gene lost 3 bases and the J gene lost 4 bases, with 9 bases spanning the gap. This CDR3 region has 12 residues. Germline CDR1 DFQATT, CDR2 SNEGSKA (reference sequence). CDR3 protein: CSASDTFYGYTF. The CDR3 nucleotides read TGCAGTGCTAGTGACACTTTCTATGGCTACACCTTC.

The chain has TRBV12-5 and TRBJ2-2, with 14 positions matching TRBD2. V shed 5 bases and J 4 bases; nucleotides not matched to a gene: 6. Germline loops: CDR1 LGHNT, CDR2 FRNRAP. The CDR3 consists of 17 residues. The CDR3 DNA follows: TGTGCTAGTGGTCCACCCGGGACTAGCGGGAGCACCGGGGAGCTGTTTTTT. The encoded protein is CASGPPGTSGSTGELFF.

This clone was detected a few times. This sequence joins TRBV12-3 or TRBV12-4 and TRBJ2-7, with D tentatively TRBD2 (6 bases). V dropped 3 bases and J dropped 7 bases, with 7 bases sitting between them. The CDR3 totals 11 residues. The CDR3 reads CASSLGREQYF. In DNA, the CDR3 is TGTGCCAGCAGTTTGGGGAGGGAGCAGTACTTC.

V usage is TRBV7-2 and J usage is TRBJ2-1; 11 bases line up with TRBD2. Germline CDR1 is SGHTA and CDR2 is FQGNSA. V was pared by 3 bases and J by 6 bases, with 10 bases of the junction left unmatched. The CDR3 sequence is 17 residues long. In DNA, the CDR3 is TGTGCCAGCAGCTTGGGGGGTAGCGGGAGGGGAAGCAATGAGCAGTTCTTC. Amino acid sequence: CASSLGGSGRGSNEQFF.

The chain carries TRBV3-1 (or the pseudogene TRBV3-2) and TRBJ1-1; TRBD1 aligns across 7 bases. The V and J ends lost 6 bases and 4 bases, in that order; junction bases with no gene match: 5. The CDR3 consists of 13 residues. CDR1 and CDR2 from the germline V gene are LGHDT and YNNKEL (reference sequence). Here the CDR3 DNA reads TGTGCCAGCAGTCGAGGGGGCAGCACTGAAGCTTTCTTT. Translation gives CASSRGGSTEAFF.

The chain has TRBV29-1 and TRBJ1-5; D unclear. CDR3 length: 13 amino acids. Between the trimmed V and J ends, which lost 7 bases and 3 bases, there was a span of 13 bases. CDR1 SQVTM and CDR2 ANQGSEA come from the germline V gene. The CDR3 sequence: CSGAFGYNQPQHF. CDR3 DNA: TGCAGCGGTGCGTTTGGTTACAATCAGCCCCAGCATTTT. Combining the CDR3 with reference TRBV29-1 and TRBJ1-5 gives the whole variable domain SAVISQKPSRDICQRGTSLTIQCQVDSQVTMMFWYRQQPGQSLTLIATANQGSEATYESGFVIDKFPISRPNLTFSTLTVSNMSPEDSSIYLCSGAFGYNQPQHFGDGTRLSIL.

In nucleotides, the CDR3 is TGCGCCAGCACCCAGGGGGACAAAACATACGAGCAGTACTTC. It encodes CASTQGDKTYEQYF. The rearrangement uses TRBV5-1 and TRBJ2-7, with 7 nucleotides matching TRBD1. The CDR3 spans 14 residues. Germline V gives CDR1 SGHRS, CDR2 YFSETQ. V lost 6 bases and J lost 4; bases outside the gene matches: 10.

The chain combines TRBV7-2 with TRBJ2-7; no definite D call. V lost 1 base and J lost 3, with 13 bases in between. This CDR3 spans 15 amino acids. CDR1 and CDR2 (germline): SGHTA, FQGNSA. The CDR3 reads CASSLGGFLHYEQYF. CDR3 sequence (DNA): TGTGCCAGCAGCTTAGGAGGCTTCCTCCACTACGAGCAGTACTTC.

The V call is TRBV5-1, the J call TRBJ1-5, with D perhaps matching TRBD1 (5 bases). V was clipped by 7 bases and J by 2 bases, with 10 bases between them. The germline V gene encodes CDR1 SGHRS and CDR2 YFSETQ. The CDR3 consists of 13 residues. The CDR3: CASCRDGNQPQHF. The CDR3 DNA sequence: TGCGCCAGCTGCAGGGATGGCAATCAGCCCCAGCATTTT. The whole variable domain, filled in from reference TRBV5-1 and TRBJ1-5, reads KAGVTQTPRYLIKTRGQQVTLSCSPISGHRSVSWYQQTPGQGLQFLFEYFSETQRNKGNFPGRFSGRQFSNSRSEMNVSTLELGDSALYLCASCRDGNQPQHFGDGTRLSIL.

In its sample, this clone was seen once. The V call is TRBV7-8, the J call TRBJ1-6; no definite D call. Looked up from germline, CDR1 is SGHVS and CDR2 is FQNEAQ. V was trimmed by 3 bases and J by 8 bases, leaving 8 bases between them. The CDR3 is 13 amino acids. In nucleotides, the CDR3 is TGTGCCAGCAGCTTGGCCACCGATTCACCCCTCCACTTT. It encodes CASSLATDSPLHF. The full variable domain, completed using reference TRBV7-8 and TRBJ1-6, is GAGVSQSPRYKVAKRGQDVALRCDPISGHVSLFWYQQALGQGPEFLTYFQNEAQLDKSGLPSDRFFAERPEGSVSTLKIQRTQQEDSAVYLCASSLATDSPLHFGNGTRLTVT.

In the case of this clone: At one end the junction does not follow the germline gene, possibly because of a read error. The V gene is TRBV6-1, the J gene TRBJ1-2; perhaps TRBD1 as D (5 bases). The CDR3 has 15 amino acids. Germline CDR1 and CDR2: MNHNS and SASEGT. The CDR3 coding sequence is TGTGCCAGCAGTGAAGGGGCAGGGTTTAACTCTGGCTACACCTTC. It specifies CASSEGAGFNSGYTF.

This chain uses TRBV3-1 (or the pseudogene TRBV3-2) with TRBJ1-1; 7 bases match TRBD1. This CDR3 is built from 13 residues. J gave up 6 bases and V 4 bases, and 5 bases lay outside the gene matches. Germline V lookup: CDR1 LGHDT, CDR2 YNNKEL (reference sequence). CDR3 loop: CASSLQGGAEAFF. CDR3 bases: TGTGCCAGCAGCCTCCAGGGGGGCGCTGAAGCTTTCTTT.

This clone has a handful of counts. This chain joins TRBV11-3 and TRBJ1-1; D is unclear. This CDR3 is 13 amino acids long. Germline lookup yields CDR1 SGHNT and CDR2 YENEEA. The germline V and J ends were trimmed by 5 bases and 7 bases, with 14 bases remaining between them. CDR3 in amino acids: CASSTSVAREAFF. CDR3 coding DNA: TGTGCCAGCAGCACATCAGTGGCCCGTGAAGCTTTCTTT.